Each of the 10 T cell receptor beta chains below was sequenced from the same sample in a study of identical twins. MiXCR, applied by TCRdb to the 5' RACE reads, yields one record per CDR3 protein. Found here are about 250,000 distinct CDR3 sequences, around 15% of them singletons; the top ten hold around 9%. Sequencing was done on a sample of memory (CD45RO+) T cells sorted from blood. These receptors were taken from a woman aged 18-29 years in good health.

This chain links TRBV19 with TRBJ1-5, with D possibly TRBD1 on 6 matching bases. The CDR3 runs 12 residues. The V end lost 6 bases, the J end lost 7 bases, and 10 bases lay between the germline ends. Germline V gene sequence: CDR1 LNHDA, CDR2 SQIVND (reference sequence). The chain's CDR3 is CASRQGAQPQHF. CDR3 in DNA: TGTGCCAGTAGACAGGGTGCACAGCCCCAGCATTTT. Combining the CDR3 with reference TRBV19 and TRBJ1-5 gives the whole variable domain DGGITQSPKYLFRKEGQNVTLSCEQNLNHDAMYWYRQDPGQGLRLIYYSQIVNDFQKGDIAEGYSVSREKKESFPLTVTSAQKNPTAFYLCASRQGAQPQHFGDGTRLSIL.

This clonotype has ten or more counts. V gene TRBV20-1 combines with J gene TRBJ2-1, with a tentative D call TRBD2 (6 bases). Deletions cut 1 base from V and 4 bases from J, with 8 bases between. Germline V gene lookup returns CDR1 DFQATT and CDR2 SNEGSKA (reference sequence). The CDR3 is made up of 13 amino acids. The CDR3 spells CSARGGLYNEQFF. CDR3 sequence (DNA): TGCAGTGCTAGAGGGGGACTTTACAATGAGCAGTTCTTC.

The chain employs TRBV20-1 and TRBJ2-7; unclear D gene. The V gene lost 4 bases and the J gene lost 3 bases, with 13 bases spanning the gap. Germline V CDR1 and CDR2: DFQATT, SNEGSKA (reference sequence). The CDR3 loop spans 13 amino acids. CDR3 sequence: CSAKAHTDYEQYF. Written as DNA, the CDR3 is TGCAGTGCTAAAGCCCACACAGACTACGAGCAGTACTTC.

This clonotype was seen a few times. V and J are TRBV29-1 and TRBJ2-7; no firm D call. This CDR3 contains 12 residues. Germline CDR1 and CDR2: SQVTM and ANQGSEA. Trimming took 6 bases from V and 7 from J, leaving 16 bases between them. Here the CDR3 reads CSVATSGREQYF. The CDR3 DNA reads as TGCAGCGTCGCTACCTCCGGAAGGGAGCAGTACTTC.

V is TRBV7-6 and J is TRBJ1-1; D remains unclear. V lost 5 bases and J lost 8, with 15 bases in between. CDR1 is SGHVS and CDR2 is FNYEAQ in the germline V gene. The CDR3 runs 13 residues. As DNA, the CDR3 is TGTGCCAGCAGCCCGCATGAGACGGGAGAAGCTTTCTTT. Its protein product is CASSPHETGEAFF.

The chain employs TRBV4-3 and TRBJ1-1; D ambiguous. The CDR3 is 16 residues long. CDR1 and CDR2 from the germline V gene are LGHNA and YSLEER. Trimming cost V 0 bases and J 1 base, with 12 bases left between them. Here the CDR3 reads CASSQDKERANTEAFF. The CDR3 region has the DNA TGCGCCAGCAGCCAAGATAAAGAGAGAGCGAACACTGAAGCTTTCTTT.

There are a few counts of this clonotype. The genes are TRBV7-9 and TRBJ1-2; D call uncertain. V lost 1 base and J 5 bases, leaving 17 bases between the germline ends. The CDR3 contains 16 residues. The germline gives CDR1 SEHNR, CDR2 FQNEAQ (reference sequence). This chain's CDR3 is CASSLDDRKDLYGYTF. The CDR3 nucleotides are TGTGCCAGCAGCTTAGATGACCGTAAGGATCTTTATGGCTACACCTTC.

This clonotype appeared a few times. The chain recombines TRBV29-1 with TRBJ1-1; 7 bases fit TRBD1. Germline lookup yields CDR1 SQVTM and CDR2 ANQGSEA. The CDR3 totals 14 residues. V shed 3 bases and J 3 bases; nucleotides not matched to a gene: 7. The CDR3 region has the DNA TGCAGCGTTGACCGACTACAGGGGTACACTGAAGCTTTCTTT. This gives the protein CSVDRLQGYTEAFF.

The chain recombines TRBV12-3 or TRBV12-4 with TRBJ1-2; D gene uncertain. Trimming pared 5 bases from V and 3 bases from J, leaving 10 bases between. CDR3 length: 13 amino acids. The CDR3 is CASSPHSYYGYTF. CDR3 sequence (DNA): TGTGCCAGCAGTCCTCACAGCTACTATGGCTACACCTTC.

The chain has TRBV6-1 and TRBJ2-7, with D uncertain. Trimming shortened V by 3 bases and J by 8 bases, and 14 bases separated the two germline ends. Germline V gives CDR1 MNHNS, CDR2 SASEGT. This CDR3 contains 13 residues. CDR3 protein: CASSDRTNLQQYF. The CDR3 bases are TGTGCCAGCAGTGACAGGACCAATCTGCAGCAGTACTTC.